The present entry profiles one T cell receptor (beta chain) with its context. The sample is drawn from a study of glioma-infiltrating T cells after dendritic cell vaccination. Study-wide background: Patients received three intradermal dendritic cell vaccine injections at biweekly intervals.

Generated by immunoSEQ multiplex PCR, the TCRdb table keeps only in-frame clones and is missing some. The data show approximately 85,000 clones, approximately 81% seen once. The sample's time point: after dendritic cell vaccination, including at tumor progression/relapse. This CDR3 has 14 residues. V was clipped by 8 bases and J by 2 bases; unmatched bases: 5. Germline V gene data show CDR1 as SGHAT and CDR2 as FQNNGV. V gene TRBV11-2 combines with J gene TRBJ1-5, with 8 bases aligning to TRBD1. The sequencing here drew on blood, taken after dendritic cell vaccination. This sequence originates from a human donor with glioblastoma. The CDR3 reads CASAVQGGNQPQHF. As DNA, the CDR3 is TGTGCCAGCGCGGTACAGGGGGGCAATCAGCCCCAGCATTTT.